The clone carrying this T cell receptor (beta chain) was detected a few times. Its antigen is currently unknown. These data come from a study of cytomegalovirus exposure and HLA in healthy donors. The PCR used 60 Vbeta and 13 Jbeta primers. TCRdb's copy holds only in-frame clones and misses some; the assay was immunoSEQ multiplex PCR. The table includes 70,000 to 95,000 clones, 62% detected once. Germline V gene sequence: CDR1 MDHEN, CDR2 SYDVKM. Unmatched junction bases numbered 2, after V lost 6 bases and J lost 1 base. The CDR3 covers 14 residues. Study-wide findings and caveats: In vitro assays verified that a few CMV-associated chains recognized CMV antigens specifically. There were 150 to 200 TCR beta chains listed as cytomegalovirus-associated. According to an earlier analysis, most TCR beta V segments yielded productive rearrangements about 87% or about 30% of the time.

The sample was PBMCs. V and J are TRBV28 and TRBJ2-2; 7 bases are a match to TRBD2. This TCR derives from a young woman in good health and CMV-seropositive. CDR3 bases: TGTGCCAGCAGCGTAGCGGGGAACACCGGGGAGCTGTTTTTT. Translated, it gives CASSVAGNTGELFF. Looking up the rest from reference TRBV28 and TRBJ2-2 gives the full variable domain: DVKVTQSSRYLVKRTGEKVFLECVQDMDHENMFWYRQDPGLGLRLIYFSYDVKMKEKGDIPEGYSVSREKKERFSLILESASTNQTSMYLCASSVAGNTGELFFGEGSRLTVL.